These 26 T cell receptor beta chains were all obtained from the same sample, sequenced in a study of early T cells in non-severe SARS-CoV-2 infection. Each CDR3 protein is one row after TCRdb ran MiXCR on the 5' RACE reads. The sample yields tens of thousands of distinct CDR3 sequences, more than 14% seen once. Sample: whole blood, taken at baseline. The receptors come from an adult who was a healthcare worker with PCR-confirmed SARS-CoV-2 infection or an uninfected control (not recorded which).

The J gene is TRBJ2-3, the V gene TRBV3-1; D remains unclear. CDR1 and CDR2 (germline): LGHDT, YNNKEL (reference sequence). Deletions cut 4 bases from V and 2 bases from J, with 16 bases between. The CDR3 spans 16 residues. CDR3 DNA: TGTGCCAGCAGCCCTGCAAGAAGACTGCCCACAGATACGCAGTATTTT. Protein sequence: CASSPARRLPTDTQYF.

The sample holds a few counts of this clonotype. The chain employs TRBV18 and TRBJ1-3; D is ambiguous. Looked up from germline, CDR1 is KGHSH and CDR2 is LQKENI. The CDR3 is 15 residues long. Trimming left V 0 bases short and J 5 bases short, with 11 bases between. The CDR3 nucleotides are TGTGCCAGCTCACCACCGGAGGATACCCGAAACACCATATATTTT. Protein: CASSPPEDTRNTIYF.

The V gene is TRBV12-2, the J gene TRBJ2-7. TRBV12-2 is a known pseudogene. CDR3 length: 13 residues. DNA for the CDR3: TGTACAAGTCGCCACGCAGACTCCTACGAGCAGTACTTC. Residues: CTSRHADSYEQYF.

This chain links TRBV5-1 with TRBJ2-2; possible D gene TRBD2, 5 bases. Trimming removed 7 bases from V and 4 bases from J, with 14 bases in between. This CDR3 spans 14 amino acids. The V gene's germline CDR1 is SGHRS and CDR2 YFSETQ. The DNA of the CDR3 is TGCGCCAGCTCGAGGGTTAGCCTCACCGGGGAGCTGTTTTTT. This encodes CASSRVSLTGELFF.

This clonotype is medium-sized (0.01 to 0.1%) in the sample. The chain has TRBV2 and TRBJ2-2; 7 bases map to TRBD1. V shed 10 bases and J 0 bases; nucleotides not matched to a gene: 14. Germline CDR1 is SNHLY and CDR2 is FYNNEI. The CDR3 is 17 residues long. Written as DNA, the CDR3 is TGTGCCACGGGGACAACAAGGGACAGACCGAACACCGGGGAGCTGTTTTTT. It specifies CATGTTRDRPNTGELFF.

The CDR3, as DNA: TGTGCCAGCAGCCAAGAGCGGGCCTACGAGCAGTACTTC. As protein: CASSQERAYEQYF. V gene TRBV4-2 combines with J gene TRBJ2-7, with a weak D call TRBD2 (5 bases). The CDR3 is 13 amino acids. CDR1 LGHNA and CDR2 YNFKEQ come from the germline V gene. V was trimmed by 0 bases and J by 2 bases, leaving 5 bases between them.

A few counts support this clonotype. The rearrangement joins TRBV6-5 to TRBJ2-7; TRBD2 matches 7 bases. CDR3 length equals 14 residues. V shed 2 bases, J shed 3 bases, and the junction held 4 bases outside the gene matches. In germline, CDR1 is MNHEY, CDR2 SVGAGI. The CDR3, as DNA: TGTGCCAGCAGTTACCGGGGGGTACTCTACGAGCAGTACTTC. It codes for CASSYRGVLYEQYF.

The chain employs TRBV7-9 and TRBJ1-5; the D is unclear. Trimming cost V 0 bases and J 5 bases, with 5 bases left between them. This CDR3 has 13 residues. Germline CDR1 and CDR2: SEHNR and FQNEAQ (reference sequence). The CDR3 nucleotides are TGTGCCAGCAGCTTAGCCTTGTATCAGCCCCAGCATTTT. Amino acid sequence: CASSLALYQPQHF.

CDR3 nucleotides: TGTGCCAGCAGTTCCCTCGGTAAAAGCGGGAGGGCCTACAATGAGCAGTTCTTC. Amino acids: CASSSLGKSGRAYNEQFF. This sequence joins TRBV7-9 and TRBJ2-1, with TRBD2 matching over 10 bases. Germline CDR1 and CDR2: SEHNR and FQNEAQ (reference sequence). This CDR3 spans 18 amino acids. The V gene end was trimmed by 6 bases and the J gene end by 2 bases; junction bases not matched to a gene: 13.

The rearrangement uses TRBV20-1 and TRBJ1-3; 7 bases map to TRBD1. Germline V gene sequence: CDR1 DFQATT, CDR2 SNEGSKA (reference sequence). V was pared by 2 bases and J by 4 bases, with 11 bases of the junction left unmatched. The CDR3 consists of 16 residues. DNA for the CDR3: TGCAGTGCTAGACCGCATACAGGGGCAGGGGGAAACACCATATATTTT. Amino acid sequence: CSARPHTGAGGNTIYF.

In this sample, this clonotype turned up many times. V gene TRBV7-9 combines with J gene TRBJ2-7; D possibly uses TRBD1 or TRBD2 (5 bases each). Germline V gives CDR1 SEHNR, CDR2 FQNEAQ (reference sequence). This CDR3 has 15 residues. V lost 1 base, J lost 1 base, and 11 bases lay in between. Here the CDR3 reads CASSLESGRSYEQYF. The CDR3 coding sequence is TGTGCCAGCAGCTTAGAGTCGGGACGGTCCTACGAGCAGTACTTC.

This clonotype was counted between two and nine times. The chain links TRBV18 to TRBJ1-2, with D possibly matching TRBD1 (5 bases). Between the trimmed V and J ends, which lost 0 bases and 5 bases, there was a span of 10 bases. Germline V gene data show CDR1 as KGHSH and CDR2 as LQKENI. The CDR3 extends over 14 amino acids. The CDR3 region has the DNA TGTGCCAGCTCACCACCCTCAGGGCAGTATGGCTACACCTTC. It translates to CASSPPSGQYGYTF.

The V gene is TRBV29-1, the J gene TRBJ2-7; a weak D match, TRBD1 (6 bases). Germline values: CDR1 SQVTM, CDR2 ANQGSEA. This CDR3 is 13 amino acids long. CDR3 DNA: TGCAGTGCCGGTACAGGGTCATCCTACGAGCAGTACTTC. It specifies CSAGTGSSYEQYF.

By share, this clonotype counts as large. The chain combines TRBV9 with TRBJ2-3; D possibly corresponds to TRBD2 (6 bases). This CDR3 is built from 16 residues. The V end was cut by 0 bases, the J end by 3 bases, with 14 bases between. CDR1 SGDLS and CDR2 YYNGEE come from the germline V gene. CDR3 in DNA: TGTGCCAGCAGCGTAGCGGACGGAGGGCCGACAGATACGCAGTATTTT. As protein: CASSVADGGPTDTQYF.

This clonotype came up many times. V usage is TRBV11-2 and J usage is TRBJ2-1; D is possibly TRBD2 (6 bases). From germline, CDR1 is SGHAT and CDR2 FQNNGV. Trimming removed 5 bases from V and 2 bases from J, with 13 bases in between. The CDR3 sequence is 15 residues long. The CDR3 sequence: CASSQEGIPYNEQFF. CDR3 DNA sequence: TGTGCCAGCAGCCAGGAGGGGATCCCCTACAATGAGCAGTTCTTC.

This clonotype appeared many times. V is TRBV30 and J is TRBJ2-7, with a weak D call TRBD2 (5 bases). Trimming left V 2 bases short and J 5 bases short, with 16 bases between. CDR1 is GTSNPN and CDR2 is SVGIG in the germline V gene (reference sequence). This CDR3 is built from 14 residues. The CDR3 here is CAWSRHPRSDEQYF. The CDR3 nucleotides read TGTGCCTGGAGTCGCCACCCTCGTAGCGACGAGCAGTACTTC.

The V call is TRBV20-1, the J call TRBJ2-7; TRBD2 matches 12 bases. Trimming cost V 2 bases and J 4 bases; bases outside gene matches: 6. Germline values: CDR1 DFQATT, CDR2 SNEGSKA (reference sequence). The CDR3 covers 15 residues. In DNA, the CDR3 is TGCAGTGCTAGATGGCGACTAGCGGGAGATTACGAGCAGTACTTC. Amino acid sequence: CSARWRLAGDYEQYF.

The count of this clonotype is one. J is TRBJ1-4 and V is TRBV12-3 or TRBV12-4; 7 bases are shared with TRBD1. V trimming: 6 bases; J trimming: 8 bases; junction bases outside the gene matches: 9. The CDR3 length is 14 residues. CDR3: CASSRNRGREKLFF. CDR3 DNA sequence: TGTGCCAGCAGCCGGAACAGGGGACGAGAAAAACTGTTTTTT.

The table lists this clonotype with a few counts. The V gene is TRBV3-1, the J gene TRBJ2-7, with 9 bases that match TRBD2. Germline V lookup: CDR1 LGHDT, CDR2 YNNKEL (reference sequence). The CDR3 extends over 15 amino acids. J gave up 2 bases and V 4 bases, and 6 bases lay outside the gene matches. CDR3 DNA sequence: TGTGCCAGCAGCCCCCGGGCTAGCGGGACCTACGAGCAGTACTTC. Translated, it gives CASSPRASGTYEQYF.

J is TRBJ2-1 and V is TRBV6-1; no definite D call. This CDR3 spans 14 amino acids. The germline V gene has CDR1 MNHNS and CDR2 SASEGT. Deletions cut 3 bases from V and 4 bases from J, with 10 bases between. CDR3 sequence (DNA): TGTGCCAGCAGTGACCTGACGGTTTACAATGAGCAGTTCTTC. Amino acid sequence: CASSDLTVYNEQFF.

At least ten counts were recorded for this clonotype. The CDR3: CASSLTGLQETQYF. In DNA form, the CDR3 reads TGTGCCAGCAGTTTGACAGGGCTCCAAGAGACCCAGTACTTC. This chain connects TRBV12-3 or TRBV12-4 to TRBJ2-5; TRBD1 aligns across 7 bases. Losses at the gene ends were 3 bases for V and 1 base for J; bases not matched to a gene: 2. The CDR3 sequence is 14 residues long.

This clonotype occurred a few times. V gene TRBV3-1 combines with J gene TRBJ2-1; 9 bases align to TRBD2. This CDR3 spans 15 amino acids. V shed 3 bases, J shed 4 bases, and the junction held 4 bases outside the gene matches. Germline V lookup: CDR1 LGHDT, CDR2 YNNKEL (reference sequence). This CDR3 is CASSQTSGSYNEQFF. The CDR3 bases are TGTGCCAGCAGCCAGACTAGCGGAAGTTACAATGAGCAGTTCTTC.

The V gene is TRBV7-9, the J gene TRBJ2-1; TRBD2 aligns across 8 bases. CDR1 and CDR2 (germline): SEHNR, FQNEAQ (reference sequence). This CDR3 spans 15 amino acids. V dropped 2 bases and J dropped 6; count of bases not matched to a gene: 6. The CDR3 is CASSLLSGSRNEQFF. The CDR3 coding sequence is TGTGCCAGCAGCTTATTAAGCGGGAGTCGCAATGAGCAGTTCTTC.

This clonotype was seen repeatedly, ten times or more. The chain is built from TRBV24-1 and TRBJ1-5; tentatively, D is TRBD1 (6 bases). The germline CDR1 and CDR2 sequences are KGHDR and SFDVKD. The CDR3 contains 12 residues. V was clipped by 6 bases and J by 4 bases, with 6 bases between them. CDR3 nucleotides: TGTGCCACCAGTACAGGGAATCAGCCCCAGCATTTT. It is translated as CATSTGNQPQHF.

In its sample, this clonotype was seen a few times. This chain joins TRBV18 and TRBJ2-5; 12 nucleotides line up with TRBD1. CDR1 and CDR2 from the germline V gene are KGHSH and LQKENI. The CDR3 is made up of 15 amino acids. Losses at the gene ends were 3 bases for V and 1 base for J; bases not matched to a gene: 0. The CDR3 region is CASSPGQGAQETQYF. CDR3 sequence (DNA): TGTGCCAGCTCACCGGGACAGGGGGCCCAAGAGACCCAGTACTTC.

The genes are TRBV7-6 and TRBJ2-5, with TRBD1 matching 7 bases. The trim removed 1 base at V and 6 bases at J, leaving 11 bases unmatched. CDR3 length: 16 residues. The germline CDR1 and CDR2 sequences are SGHVS and FNYEAQ. Written as DNA, the CDR3 is TGTGCCAGCAGCTTAGAGGGGCAGGGGGTTGGACAGACCCAGTACTTC. Protein sequence: CASSLEGQGVGQTQYF.